One and the same sample provided the 21 T cell receptor beta chains below, sequenced in a study of low-dose radiotherapy and immunotherapy resistance in tumors. First-strand cDNA used TRAV- and TRBV-specific primers, covering alpha and beta chains. It was with a constant-region primer and a V-primer adapter that TCRs were amplified over around 18 PCR cycles. TCRdb called the reads again in MiXCR, with one record for every CDR3 protein. The top ten hold roughly 10% of the sample, which has 64,000 or so distinct CDR3 sequences, less than 40% seen once. Documented time point: before trial treatment. This specimen consisted of PBMCs, obtained before treatment. The receptors here all came from a female donor with ovarian cancer.

This rearrangement joins TRBV23-1 to TRBJ2-2; the D is unclear. TRBV23-1 is placed among ORFs of uncertain function. There are 15 residues in the CDR3. The V end lost 3 bases, the J end lost 2 bases, and 10 bases lay between the germline ends. In nucleotides, the CDR3 is TGCGCCAGCAGTCAGACCACACTAAACACCGGGGAGCTGTTTTTT. Its protein product is CASSQTTLNTGELFF.

A remark on this clonotype: A far larger clone is just one base off, so this is likely a read error. A read error is likely, as this CDR3 ends without the conserved phenylalanine or tryptophan. The gene calls are TRBV28 and TRBJ2-7; D may correspond to TRBD1 or TRBD2 (6 bases each). The CDR3 has 15 residues. Germline V gives CDR1 MDHEN, CDR2 SYDVKM. V lost 10 bases to trimming and J lost 0 bases, with 19 bases between them. CDR3 nucleotide sequence: TGTGCCACCTCCGCGTCGGGGGCCGGCTCCTACGAGCAGTACCTC. Amino acids: CATSASGAGSYEQYL.

This clonotype was seen at least ten times. DNA for the CDR3: TGCAGTGCCGCCGGACAGGGGGCATATTCACCCCTCCACTTT. Residues: CSAAGQGAYSPLHF. V is TRBV20-1 and J is TRBJ1-6, with 11 bases lining up with TRBD1. Trimming at V came to 6 bases and at J to 8 bases, leaving 6 bases not matched to a gene. The CDR3 sequence is 14 residues long. CDR1 and CDR2 (germline): DFQATT, SNEGSKA (reference sequence).

The table lists this clonotype with many counts. This chain joins TRBV14 and TRBJ1-2, with D unclear. CDR1 and CDR2 from the germline V gene are SGHDN and FVKESK. Trimming removed 0 bases at V and 1 base at J, with 3 bases between. This CDR3 comprises 13 residues. The CDR3: CASSQDINYGYTF. Here the CDR3 DNA reads TGTGCCAGCAGCCAAGACATTAACTATGGCTACACCTTC.

This chain joins TRBV5-6 and TRBJ2-4; 7 bases are a match to TRBD1. From germline, CDR1 is SGHDT and CDR2 YYEEEE. J was trimmed by 5 bases and V by 4 bases; bases with no gene match: 6. The CDR3 consists of 14 residues. The CDR3 DNA sequence: TGTGCCAGCAGCCCGGGACAGATACAAAACATTCAGTACTTC. This translates into CASSPGQIQNIQYF.

J is TRBJ2-5 and V is TRBV30; the D gene is possibly TRBD1 (5 bases). Germline loops: CDR1 GTSNPN, CDR2 SVGIG (reference sequence). V lost 1 base to trimming and J lost 0 bases, with 12 bases between them. The CDR3 length is 15 residues. The CDR3 DNA is TGTGCCTGGAGTGGGGGCAATAACTACCAAGAGACCCAGTACTTC. Translating gives CAWSGGNNYQETQYF. The entire variable domain, with the rest obtained from reference TRBV30 and TRBJ2-5, is as follows: SQTIHQWPATLVQPVGSPLSLECTVEGTSNPNLYWYRQAAGRGLQLLFYSVGIGQISSEVPQNLSASRPQDRQFILSSKKLLLSDSGFYLCAWSGGNNYQETQYFGPGTRLLVL.

This clonotype was recorded at least ten times. The chain uses TRBV10-3 and TRBJ1-2, with TRBD1 matching 9 bases. Trimming removed 0 bases from V and 6 bases from J; junction bases left unmatched: 11. CDR1 is ENHRY and CDR2 is SYGVKD in the germline V gene. This CDR3 is 17 amino acids long. As DNA, the CDR3 is TGTGCCATCAGTGAGTCCCGGGACAGGGTATTCGAGGATGGCTACACCTTC. Protein: CAISESRDRVFEDGYTF.

The chain couples TRBV5-1 to TRBJ1-1; 7 bases are shared with TRBD1. CDR1 is SGHRS, CDR2 YFSETQ, per germline. The CDR3 consists of 15 residues. Germline trimming cut 5 bases from V and 0 bases from J; bases unmatched to any gene: 7. CDR3 residues: CASRREGQLNTEAFF. The CDR3 region has the DNA TGCGCCAGCAGGCGAGAGGGACAGCTGAACACTGAAGCTTTCTTT. Variable domain in full (rest from reference TRBV5-1 and TRBJ1-1): KAGVTQTPRYLIKTRGQQVTLSCSPISGHRSVSWYQQTPGQGLQFLFEYFSETQRNKGNFPGRFSGRQFSNSRSEMNVSTLELGDSALYLCASRREGQLNTEAFFGQGTRLTVV.

The chain links TRBV28 to TRBJ1-2; 9 bases fit TRBD1. Germline assignment: CDR1 MDHEN and CDR2 SYDVKM. With 2 bases clipped from V and 6 bases from J, the junction kept 13 bases outside the gene matches. The CDR3 runs to 17 residues. The CDR3 region is CASSLTGQGIGFNGYTF. The CDR3 bases are TGTGCCAGCAGTTTAACCGGACAGGGGATAGGGTTCAATGGCTACACCTTC.

Notes on this clonotype: No conserved phenylalanine or tryptophan ends this CDR3, so it is likely a read error. This chain connects TRBV5-1 to TRBJ1-5; D perhaps matches TRBD1 (5 bases). There are 13 residues in the CDR3. CDR1 and CDR2 from the germline V gene are SGHRS and YFSETQ. The CDR3, as DNA: TGCGCCAACAGCTTGGACGGGGGTCTGGCCCAGCATTCT. Translated: CANSLDGGLAQHS.

This clonotype was detected a few times. The chain carries TRBV29-1 and TRBJ2-1, with TRBD2 matching 8 bases. Trimming removed 8 bases from V and 7 bases from J; junction bases left unmatched: 13. Looked up from germline, CDR1 is SQVTM and CDR2 is ANQGSEA. The CDR3 length is 14 residues. This CDR3 reads CSYTTGLEGNEQFF. CDR3 coding DNA: TGCAGCTACACTACGGGACTAGAGGGGAATGAGCAGTTCTTC.

This clonotype occurred a few times. This rearrangement joins TRBV5-1 to TRBJ2-1; no clear D. The CDR3 loop spans 13 amino acids. Trimming cost V 1 base and J 4 bases, with 6 bases left between them. Germline CDR1 is SGHRS and CDR2 is YFSETQ. The CDR3 is CASSLNDYNEQFF. The CDR3 bases are TGCGCCAGCAGCTTGAACGATTACAATGAGCAGTTCTTC. The full variable domain, with the rest looked up from reference TRBV5-1 and TRBJ2-1, is KAGVTQTPRYLIKTRGQQVTLSCSPISGHRSVSWYQQTPGQGLQFLFEYFSETQRNKGNFPGRFSGRQFSNSRSEMNVSTLELGDSALYLCASSLNDYNEQFFGPGTRLTVL.

This chain joins TRBV5-1 and TRBJ1-2; D is ambiguous. The CDR3 has 14 residues. Germline-derived CDR1 and CDR2 are SGHRS and YFSETQ. V was pared by 1 base and J by 8 bases, with 15 bases between. As DNA, the CDR3 is TGCGCCAGCAGCTTGAGGACCAACGTGGGCGGCTACACCTTC. It translates to CASSLRTNVGGYTF.

Concerning this clonotype itself: It differs at one base from a far larger clone, so likely a read error. This chain links TRBV9 with TRBJ2-1; tentatively, D is TRBD2 (7 bases). The CDR3 length is 15 residues. V was clipped by 4 bases and J by 13 bases, with 24 bases between them. Germline CDR1 SGDLS, CDR2 YYNGEE. The CDR3 here is CASSSNGRGHETQFF. CDR3 in DNA: TGTGCCAGCAGCTCCAACGGGCGGGGGCACGAGACCCAGTTCTTC.

This clonotype was seen many times. This sequence joins TRBV5-1 and TRBJ2-7, with D hard to call. Germline-derived CDR1 and CDR2 are SGHRS and YFSETQ. The CDR3 covers 13 residues. V was shortened by 1 base and J by 3 bases, with 8 bases between the two germline ends. CDR3 sequence reads: CASSLWGDYEQYF. The DNA of the CDR3 is TGCGCCAGCAGCTTGTGGGGTGACTACGAGCAGTACTTC.

This clonotype showed up just a few times. V and J are TRBV5-6 and TRBJ2-7; a weak D match, TRBD1 (6 bases). V was pared by 3 bases and J by 2 bases, with 12 bases between. The germline V gene has CDR1 SGHDT and CDR2 YYEEEE. CDR3 length: 14 residues. In DNA, the CDR3 is TGTGCCAGCAGCTCCACTTCAGGGGCCTACGAGCAGTACTTC. Residues: CASSSTSGAYEQYF.

A few counts support this clonotype. The chain joins TRBV4-3 to TRBJ2-7; 8 nucleotides agree with TRBD2. The V and J ends lost 4 bases and 5 bases, in that order; junction bases with no gene match: 10. CDR3 length equals 15 residues. CDR1 is LGHNA and CDR2 is YSLEER in the germline V gene. CDR3 bases: TGCGCCAGCAGCCCCGGCCCCGGGAGGGCCCACGAGCAGTACTTC. This translates into CASSPGPGRAHEQYF.

This clonotype showed up many times. This sequence joins TRBV10-3 and TRBJ2-1; TRBD2 agrees at 9 bases. This CDR3 contains 18 residues. With 4 bases clipped from V and 2 bases from J, the junction kept 12 bases outside the gene matches. Germline loops: CDR1 ENHRY, CDR2 SYGVKD. The CDR3 DNA sequence: TGTGCCATCAGTGGACAAGTACTGCGGGAGGGACCCTACAATGAGCAGTTCTTC. Residues: CAISGQVLREGPYNEQFF.

At least ten counts were recorded for this clonotype. V and J are TRBV6-2 or TRBV6-3 and TRBJ2-7, with D uncertain. The CDR3 has 13 amino acids. V gave up 4 bases and J gave up 3 bases, with 10 bases separating them. From germline, CDR1 is MNHEY and CDR2 SVGEGT. The DNA of the CDR3 is TGTGCCAGCAGTTTGGAAGGAAACTACGAGCAGTACTTC. Amino acids: CASSLEGNYEQYF.

This clonotype was recorded at least ten times. V and J are TRBV20-1 and TRBJ1-6, with 7 bases lining up with TRBD1. V was clipped by 4 bases and J by 5 bases; unmatched bases: 2. Per germline, CDR1 DFQATT and CDR2 SNEGSKA (reference sequence). The CDR3 has 13 amino acids. The CDR3 DNA is TGCAGTGCTATCGGGACAGATAATTCACCCCTCCACTTT. Encoded protein: CSAIGTDNSPLHF.

This clonotype has at least ten counts. The V gene is TRBV28, the J gene TRBJ1-6; perhaps TRBD1 as D (5 bases). CDR1 and CDR2 (germline): MDHEN, SYDVKM. The CDR3 consists of 14 residues. V was clipped by 2 bases and J by 7 bases, with 9 bases between them. The CDR3 sequence: CASSLRGRNSPLHF. CDR3 DNA sequence: TGTGCCAGCAGTTTAAGGGGACGCAATTCACCCCTCCACTTT.